The next 17 T cell receptor beta chains were all read from a single sample in a study of cytomegalovirus exposure and HLA in healthy donors. PCR employed 60 Vbeta and 13 Jbeta primers. Clones were read by immunoSEQ multiplex PCR, and TCRdb kept only the in-frame ones, dropping some. The sample lists 77,000 or so clones; around three quarters were seen once. The source material was PBMCs. The receptors derive from a woman between 40 and 50 years old in good health and CMV-seronegative.

Comments on this clone: The junction does not match germline at one end; this may be a read error. The chain uses TRBV6-1 and TRBJ2-1; 11 nucleotides line up with TRBD2. Germline CDR1 reads MNHNS; CDR2 reads SASEGT. This CDR3 is built from 15 residues. Here the CDR3 reads CASIELAGDRNEQFF. CDR3 coding DNA: TGTGCCAGCATTGAACTAGCGGGAGATCGCAATGAGCAGTTCTTC.

The chain links TRBV10-3 to TRBJ2-1; TRBD2 is a possible D gene (6 bases). From germline, CDR1 is ENHRY and CDR2 SYGVKD. The length of the CDR3 is 16 residues. Trimming stripped 4 bases from V and 3 bases from J, with 16 bases between. This CDR3 reads CAISAGGTANYNEQFF. DNA of the CDR3: TGTGCCATCAGTGCGGGCGGGACTGCTAACTACAATGAGCAGTTCTTC.

V usage is TRBV23-1 and J usage is TRBJ2-7; unclear D gene. TRBV23-1 is noted as an ORF with a role that remains uncertain. Trimming shortened V by 10 bases and J by 0 bases, and 10 bases separated the two germline ends. The CDR3 spans 12 residues. The CDR3 loop reads CATIPLSYEQYF. CDR3 nucleotides: TGCGCCACAATCCCACTCTCCTACGAGCAGTACTTC.

This chain connects TRBV10-1 to TRBJ2-5, with 9 bases fitting TRBD2. The J call may be mistaken, given a closer DNA end match to TRBJ2-7. The germline V gene has CDR1 WNHNN and CDR2 SYGVQD (reference sequence). This CDR3 has 14 amino acids. The CDR3 DNA follows: TGCGCCAGCAGCGCTAGCGGGGATACCTACGAGCAGTACTTC. This translates into CASSASGDTYEQYF.

The J gene is TRBJ2-2, the V gene TRBV4-1, with D possibly being TRBD2 (5 bases). Germline V CDR1 and CDR2: MGHRA, YSYEKL. The V and J ends lost 0 bases and 1 base respectively, with 12 bases between them. The CDR3 runs to 17 residues. CDR3 DNA: TGCGCCAGCAGCCAAGAAGCTGCCCGGGGGAACACCGGGGAGCTGTTTTTT. Its translation: CASSQEAARGNTGELFF.

This clone came up once. The chain recombines TRBV2 with TRBJ2-7; 9 bases are shared with TRBD1. This CDR3 contains 17 residues. Germline values: CDR1 SNHLY, CDR2 FYNNEI. V lost 2 bases, J lost 3 bases, and 11 bases stayed unmatched. Here the CDR3 reads CASSESNKGTGIYEQYF. CDR3 sequence (DNA): TGTGCCAGCAGTGAATCCAATAAGGGGACAGGGATCTACGAGCAGTACTTC.

The chain combines TRBV6-5 with TRBJ1-1; D is perhaps TRBD1 (5 bases). Looked up from germline, CDR1 is MNHEY and CDR2 is SVGAGI. The V gene lost 6 bases and the J gene lost 6 bases, with 14 bases spanning the gap. The CDR3 extends over 13 amino acids. This CDR3 reads CASSYGGVAEAFF. In nucleotides, the CDR3 is TGTGCCAGCAGCTACGGGGGGGTAGCTGAAGCTTTCTTT.

V gene TRBV5-1 combines with J gene TRBJ1-2; D not certain. Trimming removed 0 bases from V and 2 bases from J, with 5 bases in between. This CDR3 comprises 13 residues. The germline CDR1 and CDR2 sequences are SGHRS and YFSETQ. CDR3 loop: CASSLDSNYGYTF. The CDR3 region has the DNA TGCGCCAGCAGCTTGGACTCCAACTATGGCTACACCTTC.

The chain joins TRBV30 to TRBJ1-2; 9 bases agree with TRBD1. In germline, CDR1 is GTSNPN, CDR2 SVGIG (reference sequence). V shed 0 bases, J shed 10 bases, and the junction held 6 bases outside the gene matches. The CDR3 consists of 13 residues. Here the CDR3 reads CAWSVQTGGDYTF. The CDR3 DNA reads as TGTGCCTGGAGTGTACAAACAGGGGGCGACTACACCTTC.

The chain recombines TRBV10-3 with TRBJ2-3, with 10 bases identical to TRBD1. V trimming: 11 bases; J trimming: 6 bases; junction bases outside the gene matches: 11. CDR1 is ENHRY and CDR2 is SYGVKD in the germline V gene. The CDR3 spans 14 residues. This chain's CDR3 is CASRPDRGRDTQYF. For the CDR3, the DNA is TGTGCCTCCAGACCCGACAGGGGGCGTGATACGCAGTATTTT.

This clone was picked up a small number of times. The CDR3 reads CASSIHRGAYNEQFF. CDR3 in DNA: TGTGCCAGCAGTATTCACAGGGGGGCCTACAATGAGCAGTTCTTC. The chain carries TRBV28 and TRBJ2-1, with 8 positions matching TRBD1. Per germline, CDR1 MDHEN and CDR2 SYDVKM. Trimming cost V 5 bases and J 2 bases; bases outside gene matches: 5. This CDR3 spans 15 amino acids.

The chain recombines TRBV19 with TRBJ2-2, with 8 bases aligning to TRBD2. The CDR3 is 15 residues long. Trimming took 5 bases from V and 5 from J; bases not matched to a gene: 7. Germline CDR1 reads LNHDA; CDR2 reads SQIVND (reference sequence). The CDR3 protein is CASSPGLARTGELFF. The CDR3 DNA reads TGTGCCAGTAGTCCCGGACTAGCTCGGACCGGGGAGCTGTTTTTT.

The chain has TRBV5-1 and TRBJ2-2; TRBD1 matches at 8 bases. The germline V gene has CDR1 SGHRS and CDR2 YFSETQ. The CDR3 sequence is 15 residues long. With V trimmed by 8 bases and J by 5 bases, 11 bases remained unmatched. The CDR3 DNA reads TGCGCCAGTCATGCGGACAGGGCCCTTACCGGGGAGCTGTTTTTT. Residues: CASHADRALTGELFF.

The rearrangement joins TRBV5-1 to TRBJ2-3; 9 bases are a match to TRBD1. The V and J ends lost 4 bases and 0 bases, in that order; junction bases with no gene match: 3. The CDR3 is 15 residues long. The germline gives CDR1 SGHRS, CDR2 YFSETQ. CDR3 sequence: CASSTGQGSTDTQYF. The CDR3 region has the DNA TGCGCCAGCAGCACCGGACAGGGGAGCACAGATACGCAGTATTTT.

J is TRBJ2-3 and V is TRBV7-2; D not resolved. The V gene lost 3 bases and the J gene lost 3 bases, with 10 bases spanning the gap. CDR1 is SGHTA, CDR2 FQGNSA, per germline. CDR3 length: 14 amino acids. CDR3 bases: TGTGCCAGCAGCTTGAATCGGGTTACAGATACGCAGTATTTT. Protein product: CASSLNRVTDTQYF. The entire variable domain, with the rest obtained from reference TRBV7-2 and TRBJ2-3, is as follows: GAGVSQSPSNKVTEKGKDVELRCDPISGHTALYWYRQSLGQGLEFLIYFQGNSAPDKSGLPSDRFSAERTGGSVSTLTIQRTQQEDSAVYLCASSLNRVTDTQYFGPGTRLTVL.

V is TRBV19 and J is TRBJ1-1; possible D gene TRBD1, 6 bases. Germline V gene sequence: CDR1 LNHDA, CDR2 SQIVND (reference sequence). This CDR3 is 14 amino acids long. Trimming left V 7 bases short and J 2 bases short, with 14 bases between. The CDR3 spells CASTFRGANTEAFF. The CDR3 DNA reads TGTGCCAGTACCTTCCGGGGGGCCAACACTGAAGCTTTCTTT.

Only a few counts were recorded for this clone. The rearrangement uses TRBV7-2 and TRBJ2-7, with 10 bases that match TRBD2. This CDR3 has 16 residues. CDR1 and CDR2 from the germline V gene are SGHTA and FQGNSA. After removal of 4 bases from V and 6 bases from J, the junction contained 12 bases not matched to a gene. CDR3 coding DNA: TGTGCCAGCAGCTCCTGGACTAGCGGCCCGGGGCTCGAGCAGTACTTC. This gives the protein CASSSWTSGPGLEQYF.